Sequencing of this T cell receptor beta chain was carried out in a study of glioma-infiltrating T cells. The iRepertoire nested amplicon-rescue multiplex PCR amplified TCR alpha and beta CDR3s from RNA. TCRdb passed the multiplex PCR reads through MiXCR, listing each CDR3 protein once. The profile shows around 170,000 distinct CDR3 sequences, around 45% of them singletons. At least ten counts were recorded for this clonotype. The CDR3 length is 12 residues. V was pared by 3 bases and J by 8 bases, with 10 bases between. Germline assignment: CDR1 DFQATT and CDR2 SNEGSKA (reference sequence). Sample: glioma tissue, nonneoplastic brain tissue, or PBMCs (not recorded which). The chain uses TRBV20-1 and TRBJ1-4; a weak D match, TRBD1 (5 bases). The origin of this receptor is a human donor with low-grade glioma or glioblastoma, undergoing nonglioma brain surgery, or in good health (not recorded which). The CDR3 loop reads CSARARAEKLFF. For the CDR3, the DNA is TGCAGTGCTAGGGCCAGGGCCGAAAAACTGTTTTTT.